This TCR beta chain was captured in a study of T cells in localized non-small cell lung cancer. Libraries were prepared by immunoSEQ multiplex PCR; TCRdb keeps only in-frame clonotypes and omits some of them. The sample yields 70,000 to 100,000 clones, more than 70% seen once. About this clone: What it recognizes is unknown.

The length of the CDR3 is 12 residues. In germline, CDR1 is GTSNPN, CDR2 SVGIG (reference sequence). V was clipped by 8 bases and J by 3 bases, with 14 bases between them. Study-level findings and limits: Uninvolved adjacent lung had higher T cell clonality than tumor and all other tissues. Across samples, adjacent lung featured a median roughly 50 of the top 100 tumor clones. Sequencing covered just one tumor region, so heterogeneity cannot be ruled out. Longer overall survival accompanied higher blood T cell density.

The chain carries TRBV30 and TRBJ2-7; D gene uncertain. The sequence derives from a female donor over 55 with stage I lung adenocarcinoma. The input for sequencing was peripheral blood, taken before any cancer treatment. The CDR3 spells CAGRIGIYEQYF. The DNA of the CDR3 is TGTGCCGGACGGATCGGTATCTACGAGCAGTACTTC.